These 9 T cell receptor beta chains originate from one sample sequenced in a study of cytomegalovirus exposure and HLA in healthy donors. TCRdb's copy holds only in-frame clones and misses some; the assay was immunoSEQ multiplex PCR. The sample includes 95,000 to 150,000 clones, around 90% seen only once; the top ten take approximately 2%. Sequencing was carried out using PBMCs. The source of these receptors is a woman aged 18 to 35 in good health and CMV-seronegative.

Only a few counts were recorded for this clone. The chain combines TRBV19 with TRBJ2-7; D might be TRBD2 (6 bases). Trimming left V 5 bases short and J 3 bases short, with 8 bases between. This CDR3 contains 12 residues. The germline CDR1 and CDR2 sequences are LNHDA and SQIVND (reference sequence). CDR3 nucleotide sequence: TGTGCCAGTAGTTCCGGGGGCTACGAGCAGTACTTC. Translating it yields CASSSGGYEQYF.

The gene calls are TRBV29-1 and TRBJ1-4, with 7 positions matching TRBD1. Germline CDR1 is SQVTM and CDR2 is ANQGSEA. J gave up 1 base and V 4 bases, and 3 bases lay outside the gene matches. The CDR3 consists of 14 residues. The CDR3 DNA follows: TGCAGCGTTGCCGACAGGGAAACTAATGAAAAACTGTTTTTT. Its protein is CSVADRETNEKLFF. Supplemented by reference TRBV29-1 and TRBJ1-4, the full variable domain reads SAVISQKPSRDICQRGTSLTIQCQVDSQVTMMFWYRQQPGQSLTLIATANQGSEATYESGFVIDKFPISRPNLTFSTLTVSNMSPEDSSIYLCSVADRETNEKLFFGSGTQLSVL.

This chain connects TRBV19 to TRBJ2-5; a possible D gene is TRBD2 (5 bases). V lost 3 bases, J lost 2 bases, and 7 bases lay in between. The CDR3 is made up of 13 amino acids. Germline V CDR1 and CDR2: LNHDA, SQIVND (reference sequence). As DNA, the CDR3 is TGTGCCAGTAGTATCCGGGAACAAGAGACCCAGTACTTC. Translating gives CASSIREQETQYF.

The chain has TRBV6-1 and TRBJ2-3, with 9 nucleotides matching TRBD2. Germline CDR1 and CDR2: MNHNS and SASEGT. The CDR3 has 16 residues. Trimming cost V 2 bases and J 5 bases; bases outside gene matches: 8. The CDR3 loop reads CASSELAGSMGDTQYF. As DNA, the CDR3 is TGTGCCAGCAGTGAACTAGCGGGAAGTATGGGAGATACGCAGTATTTT.

The V call is TRBV6-1, the J call TRBJ2-3; D gene unclear. The CDR3 extends over 13 amino acids. From germline, CDR1 is MNHNS and CDR2 SASEGT. V lost 1 base and J lost 6, with 8 bases in between. The CDR3 DNA follows: TGTGCCAGCAGTGAAGGCCCTAGGGATACGCAGTATTTT. Residues: CASSEGPRDTQYF.

The chain couples TRBV10-3 to TRBJ1-5; TRBD1 aligns across 9 bases. V trimming: 5 bases; J trimming: 0 bases; junction bases outside the gene matches: 8. Germline V gene data show CDR1 as ENHRY and CDR2 as SYGVKD. There are 17 residues in the CDR3. CDR3 bases: TGTGCCATCAGTAGGACAGGGGCGACCTATAGCAATCAGCCCCAGCATTTT. Its protein is CAISRTGATYSNQPQHF.

The V and J genes are TRBV5-5 and TRBJ2-7, with D possibly TRBD1 on 6 matching bases. V shed 3 bases and J shed 4 bases, with 8 bases lying between them. This CDR3 contains 12 residues. Germline V gene sequence: CDR1 SGHKS, CDR2 YYEKEE (reference sequence). The CDR3 loop reads CASSSTGYEQYF. The CDR3 DNA is TGTGCCAGCAGCTCCACAGGGTACGAGCAGTACTTC.

The chain joins TRBV5-5 to TRBJ2-5; possible D gene TRBD1, 6 bases. V was cut by 5 bases and J by 2 bases, with 13 bases left in between. Germline V gene sequence: CDR1 SGHKS, CDR2 YYEKEE (reference sequence). The CDR3 runs 14 residues. The CDR3 protein is CASRRGTSQETQYF. CDR3 DNA sequence: TGTGCCAGCAGAAGAGGGACATCACAAGAGACCCAGTACTTC. The complete variable domain, with remaining parts taken from reference TRBV5-5 and TRBJ2-5, reads DAGVTQSPTHLIKTRGQQVTLRCSPISGHKSVSWYQQVLGQGPQFIFQYYEKEERGRGNFPDRFSARQFPNYSSELNVNALLLGDSALYLCASRRGTSQETQYFGPGTRLLVL.

The CDR3 reads CASSQLGTSGSDNEQFF. The CDR3 DNA follows: TGTGCCAGCAGCCAACTCGGGACTAGCGGGAGTGACAATGAGCAGTTCTTC. This chain uses TRBV4-2 with TRBJ2-1; 14 bases agree with TRBD2. The J segment lost 5 bases and the V segment lost 2 bases, leaving 5 bases of the junction unmatched. The CDR3 has 17 residues. Germline CDR1 is LGHNA and CDR2 is YNFKEQ.